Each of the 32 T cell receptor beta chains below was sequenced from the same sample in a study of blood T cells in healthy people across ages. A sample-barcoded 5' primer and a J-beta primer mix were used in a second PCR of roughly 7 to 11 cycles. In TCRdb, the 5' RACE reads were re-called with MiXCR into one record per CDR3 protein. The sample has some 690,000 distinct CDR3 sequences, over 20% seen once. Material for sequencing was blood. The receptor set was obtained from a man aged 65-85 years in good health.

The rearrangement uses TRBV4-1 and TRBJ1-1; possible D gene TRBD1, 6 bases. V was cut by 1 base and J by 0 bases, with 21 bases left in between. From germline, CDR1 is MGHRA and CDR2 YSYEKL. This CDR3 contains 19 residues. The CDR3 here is CASSQGDRGGGRMNTEAFF. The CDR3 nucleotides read TGCGCCAGCAGCCAAGGCGATCGGGGTGGGGGCCGTATGAACACTGAAGCTTTCTTT.

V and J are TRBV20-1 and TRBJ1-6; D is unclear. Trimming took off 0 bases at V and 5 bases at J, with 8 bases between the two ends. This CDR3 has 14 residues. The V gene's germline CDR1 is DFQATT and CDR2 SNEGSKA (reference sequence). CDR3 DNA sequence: TGCAGTGCTAGAGATCGACTGGATAATTCACCCCTCCACTTT. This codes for CSARDRLDNSPLHF.

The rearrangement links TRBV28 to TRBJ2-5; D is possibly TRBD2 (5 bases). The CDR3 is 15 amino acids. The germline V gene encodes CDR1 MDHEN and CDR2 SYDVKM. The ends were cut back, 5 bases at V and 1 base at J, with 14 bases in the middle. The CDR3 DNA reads TGTGCCAGCAGTGGTTTTGAGGGTAGCCAAGAGACCCAGTACTTC. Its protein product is CASSGFEGSQETQYF.

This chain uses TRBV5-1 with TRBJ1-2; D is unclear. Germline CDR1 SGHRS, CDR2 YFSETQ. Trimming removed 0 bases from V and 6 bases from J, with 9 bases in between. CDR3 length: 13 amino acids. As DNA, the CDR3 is TGCGCCAGCAGCTTGGGTCCGATCAATGGCTACACCTTC. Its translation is CASSLGPINGYTF.

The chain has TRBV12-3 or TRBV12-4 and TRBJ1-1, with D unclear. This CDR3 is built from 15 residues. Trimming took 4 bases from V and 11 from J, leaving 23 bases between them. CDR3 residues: CASSSRWGFSYGAFF. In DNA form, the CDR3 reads TGTGCCAGCAGTTCCCGATGGGGATTCTCTTATGGCGCTTTCTTT.

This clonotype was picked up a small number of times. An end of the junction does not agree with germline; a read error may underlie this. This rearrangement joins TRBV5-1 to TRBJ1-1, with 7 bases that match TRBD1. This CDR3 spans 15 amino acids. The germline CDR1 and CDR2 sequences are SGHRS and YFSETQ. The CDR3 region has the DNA TGTGCCAGCAGCTTAGGGGGCAGGGGAAACACTGAAGCTTTCTTT. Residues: CASSLGGRGNTEAFF.

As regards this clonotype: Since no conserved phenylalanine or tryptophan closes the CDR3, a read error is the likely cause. The CDR3 nucleotides are TGTGCCAGCAGCTTTAGATATAGCAATCAGCCCCAGCATCTT. This sequence encodes CASSFRYSNQPQHL. This rearrangement joins TRBV7-8 to TRBJ1-5; D gene ambiguous. Germline CDR1 and CDR2: SGHVS and FQNEAQ. This CDR3 spans 14 amino acids. The V end lost 3 bases, the J end lost 0 bases, and 6 bases lay between the germline ends.

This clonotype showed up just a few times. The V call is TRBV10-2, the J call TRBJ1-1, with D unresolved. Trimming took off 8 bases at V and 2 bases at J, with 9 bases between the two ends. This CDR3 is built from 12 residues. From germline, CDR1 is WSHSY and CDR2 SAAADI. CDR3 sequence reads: CASSTVNTEAFF. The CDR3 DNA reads TGCGCCAGCTCAACAGTAAACACTGAAGCTTTCTTT.

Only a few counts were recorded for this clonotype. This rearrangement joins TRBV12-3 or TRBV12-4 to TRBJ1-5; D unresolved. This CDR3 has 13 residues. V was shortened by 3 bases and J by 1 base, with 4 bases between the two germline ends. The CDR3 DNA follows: TGTGCCAGCAGTTTCCGGAGCAATCAGCCCCAGCATTTT. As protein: CASSFRSNQPQHF.

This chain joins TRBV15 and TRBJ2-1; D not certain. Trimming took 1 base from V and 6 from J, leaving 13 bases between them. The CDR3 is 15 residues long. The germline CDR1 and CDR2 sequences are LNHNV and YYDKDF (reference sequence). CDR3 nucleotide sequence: TGTGCCACCAGCAGAGCCGGACGGACCTCCAATGAGCAGTTCTTC. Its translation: CATSRAGRTSNEQFF.

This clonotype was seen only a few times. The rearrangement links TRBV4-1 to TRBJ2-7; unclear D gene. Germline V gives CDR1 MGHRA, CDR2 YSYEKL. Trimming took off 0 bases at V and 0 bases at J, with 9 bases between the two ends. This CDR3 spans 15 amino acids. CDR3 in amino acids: CASSQDQGSSYEQYF. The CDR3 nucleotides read TGCGCCAGCAGCCAAGATCAAGGCAGCTCCTACGAGCAGTACTTC.

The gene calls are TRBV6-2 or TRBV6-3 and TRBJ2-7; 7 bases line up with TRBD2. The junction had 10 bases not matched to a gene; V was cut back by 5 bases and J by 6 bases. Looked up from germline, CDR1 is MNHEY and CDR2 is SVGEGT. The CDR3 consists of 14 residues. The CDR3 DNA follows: TGTGCCAGCAGTCAAGGACTAGTTCCTGTCGAGCAGTACTTC. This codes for CASSQGLVPVEQYF.

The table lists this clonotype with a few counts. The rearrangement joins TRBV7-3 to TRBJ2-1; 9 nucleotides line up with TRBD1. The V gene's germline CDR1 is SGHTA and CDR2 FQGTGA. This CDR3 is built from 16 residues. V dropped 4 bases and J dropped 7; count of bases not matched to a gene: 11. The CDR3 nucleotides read TGTGCCAGCAGCTCACGGGACAGGGTTAAAGATAATGAGCAGTTCTTC. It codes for CASSSRDRVKDNEQFF.

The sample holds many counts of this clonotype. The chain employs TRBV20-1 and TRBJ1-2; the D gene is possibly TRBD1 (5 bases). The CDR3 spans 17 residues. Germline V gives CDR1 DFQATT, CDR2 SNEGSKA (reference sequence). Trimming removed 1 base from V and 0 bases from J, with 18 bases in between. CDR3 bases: TGCAGTGCTAGAGCGACGGGACTGACTATAGCTAACTATGGCTACACCTTC. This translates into CSARATGLTIANYGYTF.

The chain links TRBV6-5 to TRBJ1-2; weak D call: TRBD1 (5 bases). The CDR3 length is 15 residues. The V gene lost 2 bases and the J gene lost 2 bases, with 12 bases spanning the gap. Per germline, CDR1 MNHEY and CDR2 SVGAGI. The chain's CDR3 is CASSYGAFGNYGYTF. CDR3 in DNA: TGTGCCAGCAGTTACGGGGCCTTCGGCAACTATGGCTACACCTTC.

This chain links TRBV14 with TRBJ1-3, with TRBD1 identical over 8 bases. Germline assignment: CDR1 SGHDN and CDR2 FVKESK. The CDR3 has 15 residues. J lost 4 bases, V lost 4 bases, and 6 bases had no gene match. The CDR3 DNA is TGTGCCAGCAGCCCGACAGGGGCGTCAGGAAACACCATATATTTT. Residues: CASSPTGASGNTIYF.

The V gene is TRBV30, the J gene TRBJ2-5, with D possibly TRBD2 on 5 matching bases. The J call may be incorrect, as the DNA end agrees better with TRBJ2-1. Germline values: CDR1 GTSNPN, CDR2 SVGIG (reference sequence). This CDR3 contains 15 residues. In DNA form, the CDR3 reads TGTGCCTGGACCCTAGGACTTGGAGGAGTTATTGAGCAGTTCTTC. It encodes CAWTLGLGGVIEQFF.

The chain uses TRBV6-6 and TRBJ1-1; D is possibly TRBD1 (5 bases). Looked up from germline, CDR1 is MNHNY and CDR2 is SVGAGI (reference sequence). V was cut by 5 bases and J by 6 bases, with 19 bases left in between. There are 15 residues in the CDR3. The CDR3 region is CASSQLTVAGPEAFF. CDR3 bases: TGTGCCAGCAGTCAACTAACAGTGGCGGGACCTGAAGCTTTCTTT.

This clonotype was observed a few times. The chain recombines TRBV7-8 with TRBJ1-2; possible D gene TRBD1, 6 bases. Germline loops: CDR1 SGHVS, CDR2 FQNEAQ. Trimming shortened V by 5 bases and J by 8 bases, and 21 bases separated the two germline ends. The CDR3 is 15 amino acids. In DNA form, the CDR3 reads TGTGCCAGCAGCATCAGGTGGGGGGCGAGTGGCGGCTACACCTTC. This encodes CASSIRWGASGGYTF.

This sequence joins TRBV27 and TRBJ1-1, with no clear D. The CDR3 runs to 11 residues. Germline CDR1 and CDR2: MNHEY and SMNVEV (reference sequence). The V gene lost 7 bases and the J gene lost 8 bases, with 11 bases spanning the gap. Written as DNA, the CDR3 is TGTGCCAGCAAAAGGAATCGGGAAGCTTTCTTT. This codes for CASKRNREAFF.

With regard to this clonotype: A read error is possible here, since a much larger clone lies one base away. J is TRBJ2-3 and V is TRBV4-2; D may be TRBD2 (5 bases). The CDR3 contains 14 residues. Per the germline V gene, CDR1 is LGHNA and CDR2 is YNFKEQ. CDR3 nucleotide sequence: TGTGCCAGCAGCCCTAGGACTGGCACAGATATGCAGTATTTT. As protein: CASSPRTGTDMQYF.

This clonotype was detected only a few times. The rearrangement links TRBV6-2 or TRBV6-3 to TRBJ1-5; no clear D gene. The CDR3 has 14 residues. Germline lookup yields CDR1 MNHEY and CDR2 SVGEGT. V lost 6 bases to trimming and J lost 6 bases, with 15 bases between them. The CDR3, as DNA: TGTGCCAGCAGCCCATCTGGACGCTCTCAGCCCCAGCATTTT. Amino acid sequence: CASSPSGRSQPQHF.

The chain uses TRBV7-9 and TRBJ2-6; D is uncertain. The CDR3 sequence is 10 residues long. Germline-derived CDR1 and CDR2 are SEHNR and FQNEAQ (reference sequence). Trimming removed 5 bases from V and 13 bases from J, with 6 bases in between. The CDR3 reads CASSPRVLTF. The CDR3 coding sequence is TGTGCCAGCAGCCCCCGGGTCCTGACTTTC.

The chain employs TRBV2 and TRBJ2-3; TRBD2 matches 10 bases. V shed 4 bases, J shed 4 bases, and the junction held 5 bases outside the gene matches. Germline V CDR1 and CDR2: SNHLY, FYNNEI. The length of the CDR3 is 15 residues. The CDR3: CASSGTSGDSDTQYF. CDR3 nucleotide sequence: TGTGCCAGCAGTGGAACTAGCGGGGATTCAGATACGCAGTATTTT. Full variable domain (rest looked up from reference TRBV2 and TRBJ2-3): EPEVTQTPSHQVTQMGQEVILRCVPISNHLYFYWYRQILGQKVEFLVSFYNNEISEKSEIFDDQFSVERPDGSNFTLKIRSTKLEDSAMYFCASSGTSGDSDTQYFGPGTRLTVL.

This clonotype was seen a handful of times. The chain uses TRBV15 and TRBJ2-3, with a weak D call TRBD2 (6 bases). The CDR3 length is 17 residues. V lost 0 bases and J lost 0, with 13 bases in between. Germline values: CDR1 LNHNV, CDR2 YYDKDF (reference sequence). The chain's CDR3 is CATSRDLVGGSTDTQYF. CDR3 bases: TGTGCCACCAGCAGAGATCTGGTGGGGGGTAGCACAGATACGCAGTATTTT.

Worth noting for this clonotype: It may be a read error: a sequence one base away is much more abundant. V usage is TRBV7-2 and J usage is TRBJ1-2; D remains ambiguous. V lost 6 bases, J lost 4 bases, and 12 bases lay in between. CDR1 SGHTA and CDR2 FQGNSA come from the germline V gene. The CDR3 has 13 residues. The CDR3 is CASSTELVYGYTF. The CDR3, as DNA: TGTGCCAGCAGTACCGAGCTTGTCTATGGCTACACCTTC.

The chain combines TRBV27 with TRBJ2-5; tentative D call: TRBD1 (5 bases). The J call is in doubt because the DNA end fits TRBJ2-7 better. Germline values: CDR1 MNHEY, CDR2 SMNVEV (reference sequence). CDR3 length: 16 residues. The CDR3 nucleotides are TGTGCCAGCAGTTTACAATGGGCAGGGAAAGGGTACGAGCAGTACTTC. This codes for CASSLQWAGKGYEQYF.

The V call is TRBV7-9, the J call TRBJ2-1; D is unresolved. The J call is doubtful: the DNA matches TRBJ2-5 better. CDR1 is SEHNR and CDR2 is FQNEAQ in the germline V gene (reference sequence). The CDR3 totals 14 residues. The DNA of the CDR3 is TGTGCCAGCAGCTTGTCACATACTGCGGAGACCCAGTACTTC. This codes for CASSLSHTAETQYF.

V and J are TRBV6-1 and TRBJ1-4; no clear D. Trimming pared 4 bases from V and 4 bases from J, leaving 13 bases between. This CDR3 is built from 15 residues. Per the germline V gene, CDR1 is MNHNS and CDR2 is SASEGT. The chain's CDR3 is CASSGGGRSNEKLFF. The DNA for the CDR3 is TGTGCCAGCAGTGGAGGCGGGAGGAGTAATGAAAAACTGTTTTTT.

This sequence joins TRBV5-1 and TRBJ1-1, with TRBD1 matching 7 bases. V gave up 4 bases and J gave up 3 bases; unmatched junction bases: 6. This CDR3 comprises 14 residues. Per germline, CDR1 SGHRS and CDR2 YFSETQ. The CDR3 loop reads CASSAPTGDTEAFF. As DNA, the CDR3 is TGCGCCAGCAGCGCACCAACAGGGGACACTGAAGCTTTCTTT. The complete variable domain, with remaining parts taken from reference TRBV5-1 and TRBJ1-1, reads KAGVTQTPRYLIKTRGQQVTLSCSPISGHRSVSWYQQTPGQGLQFLFEYFSETQRNKGNFPGRFSGRQFSNSRSEMNVSTLELGDSALYLCASSAPTGDTEAFFGQGTRLTVV.

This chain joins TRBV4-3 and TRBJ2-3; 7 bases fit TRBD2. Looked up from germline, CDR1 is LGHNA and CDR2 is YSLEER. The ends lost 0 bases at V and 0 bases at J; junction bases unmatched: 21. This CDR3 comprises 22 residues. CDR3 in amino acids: CASSQEWLASGDQPLSTDTQYF. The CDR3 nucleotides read TGCGCCAGCAGCCAAGAATGGCTGGCTAGCGGAGACCAACCGTTAAGCACAGATACGCAGTATTTT.

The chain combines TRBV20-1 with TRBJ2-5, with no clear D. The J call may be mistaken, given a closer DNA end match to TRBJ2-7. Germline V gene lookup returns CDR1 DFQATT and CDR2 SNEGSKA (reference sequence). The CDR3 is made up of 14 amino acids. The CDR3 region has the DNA TGCAGTGCTAATAGGCCTTCCCTCCCCTACGAGCAGTACTTC. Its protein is CSANRPSLPYEQYF.